Detailed here is one T cell receptor (beta chain). Its specificity is not known. This entry is derived from a study of cytomegalovirus exposure and HLA in healthy donors. Points from the study as a whole: The analysis excluded some indistinguishable V segments, including TRBV6-2 and TRBV6-3. A link between a missense DCLRE1C variant and TCR beta V- and J-gene trimming emerged from a later analysis.

V was clipped by 5 bases and J by 7 bases; unmatched bases: 7. This CDR3 comprises 15 residues. Germline V gene lookup returns CDR1 PRHDT and CDR2 FYEKMQ (reference sequence). Primers: 60 Vbeta forward and 13 Jbeta reverse. The protocol was immunoSEQ multiplex PCR, while the TCRdb copy is restricted to in-frame clones and leaves out a portion. The sample lists over 150,000 clones, around 70% occurring once. The chain is built from TRBV13 and TRBJ1-4; the match to TRBD1 covers 10 bases. The clonotype comes from a young man in good health and CMV-seronegative. The specimen was PBMCs. The CDR3 DNA is TGTGCCAGCAGCCTCGACAGGGGGCAGGGTGAAAAACTGTTTTTT. Translated, it gives CASSLDRGQGEKLFF. Supplemented by reference TRBV13 and TRBJ1-4, the full variable domain reads AAGVIQSPRHLIKEKRETATLKCYPIPRHDTVYWYQQGPGQDPQFLISFYEKMQSDKGSIPDRFSAQQFSDYHSELNMSSLELGDSALYFCASSLDRGQGEKLFFGSGTQLSVL.